This T cell receptor (beta chain) was sequenced during a study of beta chain features in type 1 diabetes. About the study: Examination covered 107,917,701 sorted cells spanning all samples.

Trimming pared 4 bases from V and 9 bases from J, leaving 14 bases between. CDR3 size: 12 residues. CDR1 is SGHTS, CDR2 YDEGEE, per germline. Stem cell-like memory, regulatory, central memory and naive CD4+ cells were sorted via CD45RO/CCR7/CD25/CD127/CD95/CD27. Reverse transcription of all isolated RNA meant that expressed TCRB transcripts were sequenced. Sequencing of naive, central memory and regulatory T cell samples gave an average of roughly 4 million reads. Generated by immunoSEQ multiplex PCR, the TCRdb table keeps only in-frame clones and is missing some. The sample lists around 340,000 clones; 15% to 20% were seen once.

The rearrangement joins TRBV5-8 to TRBJ2-7; a possible D gene is TRBD1 (5 bases). Material for sequencing was naive CD4+ T cells from blood. The sequence was obtained from a woman aged 18-30 years in good health. The CDR3 DNA reads TGTGCCAGCAGCCCGACAGTTCTGGGGCAGTACTTC. Its protein product is CASSPTVLGQYF.